What follows is one TCR beta chain and its context. CDR1 is MGHRA, CDR2 YSYEKL, per germline. CDR3 length: 14 amino acids. The V end lost 7 bases, the J end lost 1 base, and 13 bases lay between the germline ends. The source of the sample is a study of technical replicates of blood from several donors. Sequenced by immunoSEQ multiplex PCR; TCRdb stores in-frame clones only, minus some. Among more than 65,000 clones, 95% were seen once, and the ten largest hold approximately 0.24%. Sequenced input: T cells isolated from PBMCs. This clonotype was sampled from a human donor in good health. V gene TRBV4-1 combines with J gene TRBJ1-1; unclear D gene. The CDR3: CASTPSRSNTEAFF. DNA for the CDR3: TGCGCCAGCACTCCCTCTCGGTCGAACACTGAAGCTTTCTTT.